The clone carrying this T cell receptor (beta chain) has a count of ten or more. Its antigen remains unknown. Using its own MiXCR run on the reads, TCRdb lists one record per CDR3 protein. This sample yields approximately 500,000 distinct CDR3 sequences, of which about 15% are seen a single time; 20% to 30% belongs to the top ten. These data originate in a study of T cell repertoires in cytomegalovirus infection. Study-level information: Indicated by public TCR beta signatures were CMV infection and matching HLA type. Overall study results and limits: Adding up the frequency of public TCR beta families identified people who carried CMV plus the relevant HLA.

CDR1 and CDR2 (germline): KGHDR, SFDVKD. The CDR3 runs 16 residues. Germline trimming cut 4 bases from V and 2 bases from J; bases unmatched to any gene: 5. The V call is TRBV24-1, the J call TRBJ2-3, with TRBD2 matching over 10 bases. The receptor was derived from a human donor in good health (CMV status not recorded). Some clones in this sample may be carry-over from other donors' samples. Sequencing used CD8+ T cells from PBMCs. The CDR3: CATSEATSGPTDTQYF. The CDR3, as DNA: TGTGCCACCAGTGAGGCGACTAGCGGGCCCACAGATACGCAGTATTTT.